Sequencing of this T cell receptor (beta chain) was carried out in a study of OX40 agonist ivuxolimab in advanced cancers. Study summary: Those enrolled were about 82% male, with a mean age of approximately 60 years and ages from roughly 20 to 85.

Study findings and constraints: At 0.1 to 3.0 mg/kg and by week 6, CD4+ and CD8+ T cells in the blood had expanded clonally. Antigen specificity remained undetermined for the expanded peripheral T cells.

Sequencing was performed with immunoSEQ multiplex PCR; in TCRdb, only in-frame clones are kept and a portion is missing. The data contain over 65,000 clones, 70% to 90% of them singletons. Germline CDR1 LGHNA, CDR2 YNFKEQ. The CDR3 loop spans 13 amino acids. The J segment lost 2 bases and the V segment lost 6 bases, leaving 3 bases of the junction unmatched. In the case of this clone: Its antigen is as yet unknown.

V and J are TRBV4-2 and TRBJ2-5; 7 bases align to TRBD2. The sequence derives from an adult with an advanced solid tumor such as melanoma, head and neck, liver or kidney cancer. Sample: CD4+ or CD8+ T cells sorted from blood, taken in a trial of the OX40 agonist ivuxolimab. The CDR3 nucleotides are TGTGCCAGCAGACCTAGCGGACAAGAGACCCAGTACTTC. It is translated as CASRPSGQETQYF.